This T cell receptor (beta chain) was identified in a study of regulatory T cells in long-lasting Graves disease (dated by TCRdb to the early 2020s). In the study overall: Persistent Graves' disease was defined as persistently positive TSH receptor autoantibodies together with antithyroid drug treatment for over 5 years. Persistent Graves' disease patients were compared with newly diagnosed Graves' disease patients by peripheral blood TCR sequencing and RNA sequencing. The study was conducted in China and was registered as a clinical trial. A total of about 33 samples were covered by TCR sequencing, comprising about 13 persistent and about 20 newly diagnosed Graves' disease patients. In the clinical cohort, patients with persistent Graves' disease had used antithyroid drugs for an average of about 10.3 years.

The time point label corresponds to: persistent/refractory GD, antithyroid drugs over 5 years with positive TRAb. For both TCR sequencing and RNA sequencing, RNA was extracted from PBMCs using TRIzol. The diagnosis of Graves' disease followed American Thyroid Association guidelines. Patients were recruited from an endocrinology department in Xi'an, China. Each patient gave about 8.1 milliliters of peripheral blood, collected in an EDTA anticoagulant tube. Ficoll Paque Plus density gradient separation was used to isolate PBMCs, and no further T cell sorting was done. An Agilent 2100 Bioanalyzer and agarose gel were used to check RNA quality, while a NanoDrop 2000 measured RNA concentration. The method behind the library was multiplex PCR. The listed sequencing device is Illumina HiSeq 4000. CDR3 regions were amplified by Arm-PCR with iRepertoire HTBI primers to construct TCR beta libraries. Gel purification was performed on PCR products prior to sequencing. The published analysis was carried out like this. A total of under 80 TRBV and 14 TRBJ segments were identified across samples and were used for gene usage analysis of CDR3 amino acid clonotypes. Filtered high-quality paired reads were merged into contigs using COPE and FqMerger. Contigs were aligned with BLAST to IMGT TRBV, TRBD and TRBJ reference genes, and CDR3 was defined per IMGT. Highly expanded clones were defined as clonotypes with a frequency above 0.1%. Repertoire diversity was measured by Shannon entropy, and V-J evenness by the Gini coefficient. A clonotype was considered public if more than one individual shared it. TCRdb applied fastp at Q25 and MiXCR to the public reads, then kept only in-frame beta chains. When rows share a CDR3 protein, they turn into one entry using the most common DNA and genes. The V and J calls, along with clone size, are taken from TCRdb and not from the paper's own processing. The sample table holds hundreds of thousands of distinct CDR3 sequences, of which about 22% were seen once. Of the sample, 6.5% to 9% is held by the ten largest clones.

The research as a whole found: Persistent Graves' disease patients showed lower TCR Shannon entropy and fewer highly expanded clones than newly diagnosed patients, suggesting clonal expansion. The authors acknowledged the small sample size as a limitation that may reduce accuracy. More public clonotypes were shared among persistent patients (under 3,000) than among newly diagnosed patients (roughly 1,000). Preferential use of TRBV28, TRBJ1-2 and TRBJ2-5 was observed in persistent disease, whereas TRBV20-1 and TRBJ2-1 were favored in newly diagnosed disease. Peripheral blood alone was examined, since thyroid tissue, which constituted the primary lesion, could not be accessed. Sequencing and analysis were limited to the TCR beta chain.

The junction shows trimming of 2 bases on V and 3 bases on J, plus 11 bases between the germline ends. The CDR3 spans 14 residues, from the cysteine through the phenylalanine. The read is trimmed to its CDR3 DNA, 42 bases read in frame from base 1. CDR1 MNHEY and CDR2 SVGAGI are derived from the germline V gene. Points on this clonotype: Its antigen is still unknown. One base away there is no much larger clone; base qualities are not given.

The receptor was derived from a female donor with Graves disease. The V and J segments used are TRBV6-5 and TRBJ2-7, with TRBD2 tentatively as D gene (6 bases match). The sequences come from peripheral blood mononuclear cells (PBMCs), collected when the disease was refractory, from a patient treated with antithyroid drugs. The CDR3 region: CASSYTGSGYEQYF. The nucleotide sequence reads TGTGCCAGCAGTTACACCGGTAGCGGCTACGAGCAGTACTTC.